The clone carrying this T cell receptor (beta chain) has only a few counts. This sample was taken from a study of regulatory T cells in long-lasting Graves disease. Stated time point: newly diagnosed GD, antithyroid drugs for less than 3 months. RNA isolated from PBMCs was used to make the TCR library. EDTA tubes held approximately 10 milliliters of peripheral blood from each patient. Assembly of TCR beta libraries relied on iRepertoire HTBI primers together with Arm-PCR of CDR3 regions. Per the original methods: In the combined samples, 62 TRBV and 15 or so TRBJ segments were identified. TCRdb recomputed calls from the multiplex PCR reads with MiXCR, one row per CDR3 protein. TCRdb, not the original authors, processed these V and J calls. Among 550,000 to 700,000 distinct CDR3 sequences listed, 15% to 20% were seen once. V was clipped by 4 bases and J by 1 base; unmatched bases: 9. Germline V gene data show CDR1 as ENHRY and CDR2 as SYGVKD. The CDR3 loop spans 19 amino acids.

These sequences were also reported in another study, on T cells in Graves' hyperthyroidism and ophthalmopathy. That work states: Researchers ran a first-round RT-PCR on the TCR CDR3 using the HTBI primer set. Most expanded thyroid clonotypes above 0.001 recurred in blood.

This receptor was identified in a man between 18 and 29 years old with Graves disease. The rearrangement uses TRBV10-3 and TRBJ2-2; the match to TRBD2 covers 13 bases. The specimen comprised peripheral blood mononuclear cells (PBMCs), sampled at new diagnosis, from a patient treated with antithyroid drugs. CDR3 protein: CAISGSGLAGELNTGELFF. CDR3 coding DNA: TGTGCCATCAGTGGGTCCGGACTAGCGGGAGAGTTGAACACCGGGGAGCTGTTTTTT.